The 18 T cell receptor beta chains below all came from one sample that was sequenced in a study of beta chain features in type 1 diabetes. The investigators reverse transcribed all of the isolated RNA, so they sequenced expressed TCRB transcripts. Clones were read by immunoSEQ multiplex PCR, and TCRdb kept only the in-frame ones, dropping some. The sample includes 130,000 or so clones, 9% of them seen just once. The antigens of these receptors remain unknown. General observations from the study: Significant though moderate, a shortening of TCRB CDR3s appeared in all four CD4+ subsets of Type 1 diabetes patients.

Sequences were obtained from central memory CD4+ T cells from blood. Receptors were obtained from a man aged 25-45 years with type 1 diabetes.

CDR3 coding DNA: TGTGCCAGCAGCTTAGAGAACGGGGAGAACACTGAAGCTTTCTTT. It yields the protein CASSLENGENTEAFF. This chain joins TRBV7-9 and TRBJ1-1, with D hard to call. Germline assignment: CDR1 SEHNR and CDR2 FQNEAQ (reference sequence). Trimming took off 1 base at V and 1 base at J, with 10 bases between the two ends. The CDR3 is 15 residues long.

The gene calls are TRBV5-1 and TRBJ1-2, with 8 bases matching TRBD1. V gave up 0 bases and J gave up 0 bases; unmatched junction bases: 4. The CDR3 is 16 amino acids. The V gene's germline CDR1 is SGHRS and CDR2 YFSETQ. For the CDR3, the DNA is TGCGCCAGCAGCTTGGGACAGGGGAGAGCTAACTATGGCTACACCTTC. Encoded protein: CASSLGQGRANYGYTF.

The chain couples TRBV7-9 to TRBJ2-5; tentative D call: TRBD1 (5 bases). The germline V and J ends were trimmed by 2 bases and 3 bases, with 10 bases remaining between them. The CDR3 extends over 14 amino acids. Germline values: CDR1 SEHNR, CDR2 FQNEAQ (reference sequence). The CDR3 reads CASSLRQSEETQYF. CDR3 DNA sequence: TGTGCCAGCAGCTTACGACAGTCTGAAGAGACCCAGTACTTC.

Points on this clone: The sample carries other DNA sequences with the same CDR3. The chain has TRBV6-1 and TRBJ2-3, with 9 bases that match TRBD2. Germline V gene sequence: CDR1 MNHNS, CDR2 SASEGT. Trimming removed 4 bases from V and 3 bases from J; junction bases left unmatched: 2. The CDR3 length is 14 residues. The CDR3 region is CASSVLAGTDTQYF. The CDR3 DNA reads TGTGCCAGCAGTGTCCTAGCGGGGACAGATACGCAGTATTTT.

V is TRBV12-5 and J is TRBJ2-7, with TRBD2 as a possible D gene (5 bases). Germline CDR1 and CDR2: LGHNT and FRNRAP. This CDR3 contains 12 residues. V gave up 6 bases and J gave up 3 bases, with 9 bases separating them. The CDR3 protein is CASGAGFYEQYF. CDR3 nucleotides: TGTGCTAGTGGCGCGGGCTTCTACGAGCAGTACTTC.

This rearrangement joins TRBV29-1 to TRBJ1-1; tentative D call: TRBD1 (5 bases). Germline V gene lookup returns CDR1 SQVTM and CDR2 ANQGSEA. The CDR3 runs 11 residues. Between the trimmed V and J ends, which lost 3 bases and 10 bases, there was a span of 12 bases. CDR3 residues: CSVELRGRAFF. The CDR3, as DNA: TGCAGCGTTGAGCTCCGGGGGAGAGCTTTCTTT.

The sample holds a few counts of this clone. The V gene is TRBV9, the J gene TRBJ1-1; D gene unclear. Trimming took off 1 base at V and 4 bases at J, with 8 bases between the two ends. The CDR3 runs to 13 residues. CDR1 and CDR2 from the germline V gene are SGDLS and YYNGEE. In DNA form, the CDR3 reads TGTGCCAGCAGCGTATTGGGAGGCACTGAAGCTTTCTTT. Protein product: CASSVLGGTEAFF.

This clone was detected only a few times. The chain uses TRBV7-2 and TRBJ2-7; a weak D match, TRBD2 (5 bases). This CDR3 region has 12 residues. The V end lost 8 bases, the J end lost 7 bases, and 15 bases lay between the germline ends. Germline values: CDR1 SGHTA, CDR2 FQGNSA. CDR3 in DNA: TGTGCCAGCTCGAGCCAGCGGCTAGAGCAGTACTTC. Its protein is CASSSQRLEQYF.

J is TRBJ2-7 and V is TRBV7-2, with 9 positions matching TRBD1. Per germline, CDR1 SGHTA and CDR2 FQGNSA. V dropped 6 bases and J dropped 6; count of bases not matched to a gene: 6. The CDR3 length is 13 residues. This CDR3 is CASRGQGFSEQYF. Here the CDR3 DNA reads TGTGCCAGCAGGGGACAGGGATTTTCCGAGCAGTACTTC.

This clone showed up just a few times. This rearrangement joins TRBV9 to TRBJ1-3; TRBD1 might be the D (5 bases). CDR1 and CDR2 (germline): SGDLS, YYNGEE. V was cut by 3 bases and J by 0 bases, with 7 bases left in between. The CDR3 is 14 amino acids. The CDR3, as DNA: TGTGCCAGCAGCGAACAGGTCTCTGGAAACACCATATATTTT. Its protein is CASSEQVSGNTIYF.

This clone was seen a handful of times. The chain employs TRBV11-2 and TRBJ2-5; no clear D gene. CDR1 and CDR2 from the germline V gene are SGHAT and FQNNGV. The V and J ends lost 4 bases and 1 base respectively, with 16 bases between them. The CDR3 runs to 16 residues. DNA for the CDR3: TGTGCCAGCAGCTCCCATTCCTTTACAATCCAAGAGACCCAGTACTTC. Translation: CASSSHSFTIQETQYF.

This chain's CDR3 is CSGSWGQNQPQHF. The CDR3 DNA is TGCAGCGGCTCCTGGGGGCAGAATCAGCCCCAGCATTTT. The chain uses TRBV29-1 and TRBJ1-5, with a possible D match to TRBD1 (6 bases). V lost 7 bases and J lost 4, with 14 bases in between. From germline, CDR1 is SQVTM and CDR2 ANQGSEA. CDR3 size: 13 residues. The variable domain in full, completed from reference TRBV29-1 and TRBJ1-5, reads SAVISQKPSRDICQRGTSLTIQCQVDSQVTMMFWYRQQPGQSLTLIATANQGSEATYESGFVIDKFPISRPNLTFSTLTVSNMSPEDSSIYLCSGSWGQNQPQHFGDGTRLSIL.

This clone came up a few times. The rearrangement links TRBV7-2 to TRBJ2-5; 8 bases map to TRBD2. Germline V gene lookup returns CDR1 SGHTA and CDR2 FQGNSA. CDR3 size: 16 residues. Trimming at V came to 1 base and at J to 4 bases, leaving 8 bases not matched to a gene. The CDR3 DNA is TGTGCCAGCAGCTTAGGGGGTAGCGGGGTGGGAGAGACCCAGTACTTC. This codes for CASSLGGSGVGETQYF.

The chain's CDR3 is CASSVGYRDNSPLHF. The DNA of the CDR3 is TGTGCCAGCAGCGTAGGTTACAGGGATAATTCACCCCTCCACTTT. The rearrangement links TRBV9 to TRBJ1-6; a weak D match, TRBD1 (6 bases). Trimming stripped 0 bases from V and 5 bases from J, with 9 bases between. Germline V gene lookup returns CDR1 SGDLS and CDR2 YYNGEE. The CDR3 sequence is 15 residues long.

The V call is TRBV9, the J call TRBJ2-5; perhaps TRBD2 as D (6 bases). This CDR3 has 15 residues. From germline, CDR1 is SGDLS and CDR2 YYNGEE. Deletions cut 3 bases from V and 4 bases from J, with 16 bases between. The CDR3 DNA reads TGTGCCAGCAGCGCTTCGCCGACTAGTTCAGAGACCCAGTACTTC. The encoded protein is CASSASPTSSETQYF.

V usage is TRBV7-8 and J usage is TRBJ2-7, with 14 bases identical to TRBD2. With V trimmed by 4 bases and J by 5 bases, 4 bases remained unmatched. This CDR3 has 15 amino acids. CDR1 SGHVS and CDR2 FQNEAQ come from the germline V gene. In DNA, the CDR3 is TGTGCCAGCAGCTCCCCGACTAGCGGGGGGGACGAGCAGTACTTC. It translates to CASSSPTSGGDEQYF.

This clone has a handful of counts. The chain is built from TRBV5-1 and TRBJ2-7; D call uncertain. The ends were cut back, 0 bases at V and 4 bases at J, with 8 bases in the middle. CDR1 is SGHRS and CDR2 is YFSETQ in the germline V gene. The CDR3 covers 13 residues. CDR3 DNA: TGCGCCAGCAGCTTGGATGGGCAGTACGAGCAGTACTTC. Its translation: CASSLDGQYEQYF.

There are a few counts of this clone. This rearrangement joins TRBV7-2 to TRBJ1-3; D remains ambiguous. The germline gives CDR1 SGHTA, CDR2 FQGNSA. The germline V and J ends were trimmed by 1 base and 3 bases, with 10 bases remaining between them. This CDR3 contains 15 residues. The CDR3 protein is CASSLGRRRGNTIYF. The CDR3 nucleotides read TGTGCCAGCAGCTTAGGTCGGCGGCGTGGAAACACCATATATTTT.